The source of this T cell receptor beta chain is a study of T-cell reconstitution after alpha-beta-depleted transplantation in children. Study outcomes and limitations: Hyperexpanded clones declined; after one year, newly produced T cells mostly supplied diversity. Approximately two months post-transplant, alpha-beta T cells reportedly originated from several hundred expanded graft clones. Elevated TCRbeta diversity at day 60 was traced, in some patients, to surviving recipient T cells and thymic progenitors.

The authors prepared the TCRbeta library with unique molecular identifiers. TCRdb re-derived calls from the PCR reads in MiXCR, one entry per CDR3 protein. The data show approximately 500,000 distinct CDR3 sequences, 20% to 30% seen once. There are a few counts of this clonotype. Its antigen is unknown. Germline CDR1 and CDR2: LNHDA and SQIVND (reference sequence). The J segment lost 6 bases and the V segment lost 3 bases, leaving 7 bases of the junction unmatched. CDR3 length equals 15 residues. The clonotype was recovered from a boy under two years old with Wiskott-Aldrich syndrome, due to receive a stem cell transplant. This chain connects TRBV19 to TRBJ1-1; 10 nucleotides match TRBD1. The material was PBMCs, obtained before TCRalphabeta/CD19-depleted stem cell transplant. CDR3 residues: CASSIRTGGRAEAFF. The CDR3 DNA sequence: TGTGCCAGTAGTATCCGGACAGGGGGTCGGGCTGAAGCTTTCTTT.